This entry concerns a single TCR beta chain. This sample was taken from a study of blood T cells in healthy people across ages. It was with a sample-barcoded 5' primer and a J-beta primer mix that a second PCR of about 7 to 12 cycles was run. One entry per CDR3 protein results from TCRdb running MiXCR on the 5' RACE reads. The table includes about 1.5 million distinct CDR3 sequences, around 42% detected once. The origin of this receptor is a woman younger than 35 in good health. Sequencing was carried out using blood.

CDR3 sequence: CASTGTGSTEAFF. The CDR3 coding sequence is TGTGCCAGCACTGGGACAGGGAGTACTGAAGCTTTCTTT. This chain joins TRBV27 and TRBJ1-1; 9 bases are a match to TRBD1. CDR1 and CDR2 (germline): MNHEY, SMNVEV (reference sequence). This CDR3 is 13 amino acids long. V was clipped by 7 bases and J by 5 bases; unmatched bases: 5.